Following are 5 T cell receptor beta chains from one sample sequenced in a study of T cells in Graves' hyperthyroidism and ophthalmopathy. Researchers took RNA transcripts and amplified the TCR beta CDR3 regions from them. The TCR CDR3 first-round RT-PCR relied on the HTBI primer set. TCRdb used MiXCR to reprocess the multiplex PCR reads, holding one entry per CDR3 protein. The sample consists of almost 250,000 distinct CDR3 sequences, around 26% of them appearing once. The sequencing input was blood. These receptors originate from a woman aged 40 to 49 with Graves' ophthalmopathy.

This clonotype was picked up many times. The chain uses TRBV7-9 and TRBJ2-5; either TRBD1 or TRBD2 may supply D (5 bases each). V lost 5 bases and J 4 bases, leaving 14 bases between the germline ends. The CDR3 is 14 amino acids. Germline V gene sequence: CDR1 SEHNR, CDR2 FQNEAQ (reference sequence). CDR3 coding DNA: TGTGCCAGCAGCGCCCCGGGACCAGGAGAGACCCAGTACTTC. Translation: CASSAPGPGETQYF.

This clonotype has at least ten counts. The chain carries TRBV6-1 and TRBJ2-7; D not certain. This CDR3 has 11 residues. Germline-derived CDR1 and CDR2 are MNHNS and SASEGT. V gave up 6 bases and J gave up 2 bases, with 5 bases separating them. DNA for the CDR3: TGTGCCAGCAGCGAGGCCTACGAGCAGTACTTC. This codes for CASSEAYEQYF.

This clonotype was found many times. CDR3 region: CASSLRTESEQYF. CDR3 nucleotides: TGTGCCAGCAGTTTACGTACTGAAAGCGAGCAGTACTTC. V gene TRBV28 combines with J gene TRBJ2-7; D uncertain. This CDR3 spans 13 amino acids. CDR1 is MDHEN and CDR2 is SYDVKM in the germline V gene. V was cut by 2 bases and J by 6 bases, with 11 bases left in between. The variable domain in full, with the rest retrieved from reference TRBV28 and TRBJ2-7, is DVKVTQSSRYLVKRTGEKVFLECVQDMDHENMFWYRQDPGLGLRLIYFSYDVKMKEKGDIPEGYSVSREKKERFSLILESASTNQTSMYLCASSLRTESEQYFGPGTRLTVT.

This clonotype was seen a handful of times. V is TRBV6-1 and J is TRBJ2-7, with a possible D match to TRBD1 (6 bases). V was shortened by 4 bases and J by 5 bases, with 18 bases between the two germline ends. The CDR3 is 15 amino acids. CDR1 is MNHNS, CDR2 SASEGT, per germline. The CDR3 coding sequence is TGTGCCAGCAGTGCCCGGGAAAGGGGGATGGACGAGCAGTACTTC. This encodes CASSARERGMDEQYF.

This clonotype was picked up many times. The V call is TRBV12-3 or TRBV12-4, the J call TRBJ2-3, with D possibly matching TRBD1 (5 bases). V was pared by 1 base and J by 4 bases, with 15 bases between. CDR3 length: 16 amino acids. The CDR3 DNA follows: TGTGCCAGCAGTTTAGGCCCGTCTATGGGGCCAGATACGCAGTATTTT. This sequence encodes CASSLGPSMGPDTQYF.